The 10 T cell receptor beta chains below come from one sample, sequenced in a study of T cell changes during pregnancy in multiple sclerosis (dated by TCRdb to about 2019). To prepare the library, the immunoSEQ multiplex PCR assay was applied. TCRdb retrieved this table from immuneACCESS and kept in-frame rearrangements only. Not all clones are present; in checked studies, unresolved V genes account for under half, and no reason is known for the remainder. The sample table holds approximately 31,000 clones, of which approximately 94% were seen once. Roughly 0.4% of the sample comes from the top ten. Sequenced material: CD4+ T cells from peripheral blood mononuclear cells, taken in the second trimester of pregnancy. These receptors were taken from a female donor with multiple sclerosis, enrolled in a pregnancy study.

This sequence joins TRBV5-4 and TRBJ2-1; 12 bases line up with TRBD2. The V gene's germline CDR1 is SGHNT and CDR2 YYREEE (reference sequence). The CDR3 has 15 residues. Trimming took 4 bases from V and 8 from J; bases not matched to a gene: 7. CDR3 region: CASSPSGRAGDEQFF. The CDR3 DNA follows: TGTGCCAGCAGCCCTAGCGGGAGGGCCGGAGATGAGCAGTTCTTC.

The chain joins TRBV19 to TRBJ2-5, with D possibly matching TRBD2 (5 bases). The CDR3 has 16 residues. CDR1 LNHDA and CDR2 SQIVND come from the germline V gene (reference sequence). V dropped 3 bases and J dropped 1 base, with 15 bases sitting between them. The CDR3, as DNA: TGTGCCAGTAGTATCTTTTCGGGATTAGTCCAAGAGACCCAGTACTTC. Its translation: CASSIFSGLVQETQYF. Together with reference TRBV19 and TRBJ2-5, the CDR3 gives the full variable domain: DGGITQSPKYLFRKEGQNVTLSCEQNLNHDAMYWYRQDPGQGLRLIYYSQIVNDFQKGDIAEGYSVSREKKESFPLTVTSAQKNPTAFYLCASSIFSGLVQETQYFGPGTRLLVL.

This chain uses TRBV30 with TRBJ2-7; TRBD2 matches at 11 bases. The CDR3 has 22 amino acids. Trimming at V came to 5 bases and at J to 0 bases, leaving 27 bases not matched to a gene. Germline-derived CDR1 and CDR2 are GTSNPN and SVGIG (reference sequence). In DNA form, the CDR3 reads TGTGCCTGGGACAATAGGTTAGGTGATCGGTCTAGCGGGAGGTTCGGCTCCTACGAGCAGTACTTC. It codes for CAWDNRLGDRSSGRFGSYEQYF. Using reference TRBV30 and TRBJ2-7 for the parts outside the CDR3, the full variable domain is SQTIHQWPATLVQPVGSPLSLECTVEGTSNPNLYWYRQAAGRGLQLLFYSVGIGQISSEVPQNLSASRPQDRQFILSSKKLLLSDSGFYLCAWDNRLGDRSSGRFGSYEQYFGPGTRLTVT.

V and J are TRBV19 and TRBJ1-4; 9 bases align to TRBD1. The J segment lost 8 bases and the V segment lost 9 bases, leaving 7 bases of the junction unmatched. This CDR3 is 13 amino acids long. Germline values: CDR1 LNHDA, CDR2 SQIVND (reference sequence). As DNA, the CDR3 is TGTGCCAGCAGGGGACAGGGAGGCGAAAAACTGTTTTTT. Protein product: CASRGQGGEKLFF.

The V gene is TRBV11-2, the J gene TRBJ2-7, with 10 bases fitting TRBD2. The CDR3 length is 18 residues. Per germline, CDR1 SGHAT and CDR2 FQNNGV. V shed 0 bases, J shed 1 base, and the junction held 9 bases outside the gene matches. DNA for the CDR3: TGTGCCAGCAGCTTAGAGGGTAGCGGGAGGTTCATATCCTACGAGCAGTACTTC. As protein: CASSLEGSGRFISYEQYF.

The genes are TRBV18 and TRBJ2-2, with 7 bases identical to TRBD1. The ends lost 6 bases at V and 6 bases at J; junction bases unmatched: 10. Germline V CDR1 and CDR2: KGHSH, LQKENI. The CDR3 runs 15 residues. In nucleotides, the CDR3 is TGTGCCAGCTCTCACGACAGGGCGAGTTCCGGGGAGCTGTTTTTT. Residues: CASSHDRASSGELFF. Drawing the rest from reference TRBV18 and TRBJ2-2, the complete variable domain is NAGVMQNPRHLVRRRGQEARLRCSPMKGHSHVYWYRQLPEEGLKFMVYLQKENIIDESGMPKERFSAEFPKEGPSILRIQQVVRGDSAAYFCASSHDRASSGELFFGEGSRLTVL.

The CDR3 sequence is CAAGTGGFNEQFF. The CDR3, as DNA: TGTGCCGCCGGGACAGGGGGCTTCAATGAGCAGTTCTTC. The chain combines TRBV25-1 with TRBJ2-1; 12 nucleotides align to TRBD1. The germline V gene encodes CDR1 MGHDK and CDR2 SYGVNS. The CDR3 has 13 amino acids. J was trimmed by 6 bases and V by 11 bases; bases with no gene match: 5.

The chain carries TRBV19 and TRBJ2-5, with 12 bases aligning to TRBD2. Germline values: CDR1 LNHDA, CDR2 SQIVND (reference sequence). The CDR3 totals 15 residues. V lost 3 bases, J lost 2 bases, and 1 base stayed unmatched. The CDR3 sequence: CASSIGLAGQETQYF. The CDR3 DNA sequence: TGTGCCAGTAGTATCGGACTAGCGGGACAAGAGACCCAGTACTTC.

In this sample, this clone turned up a few times. Additional DNA sequences in this sample encode the identical CDR3. The V and J genes are TRBV7-2 and TRBJ1-1; D gene unclear. Trimming pared 1 base from V and 9 bases from J, leaving 9 bases between. The CDR3 loop spans 12 amino acids. Germline loops: CDR1 SGHTA, CDR2 FQGNSA. CDR3 loop: CASSLDSFQAFF. Written as DNA, the CDR3 is TGTGCCAGCAGCTTAGACAGCTTTCAAGCTTTCTTT.

V usage is TRBV10-1 and J usage is TRBJ2-3, with TRBD1 as a possible D gene (5 bases). V was trimmed by 2 bases and J by 0 bases, leaving 18 bases between them. The CDR3 contains 18 residues. The germline V gene encodes CDR1 WNHNN and CDR2 SYGVQD (reference sequence). The CDR3 region is CASSEPLDSYSSTDTQYF. The DNA of the CDR3 is TGCGCCAGCAGTGAGCCGTTAGACAGCTATTCTAGCACAGATACGCAGTATTTT.